This is a list of T cell receptor beta chains from one sample in a study of early T cells in non-severe SARS-CoV-2 infection. Via MiXCR, TCRdb re-called the 5' RACE reads, giving one row per CDR3 protein. The sample carries around 63,000 distinct CDR3 sequences, 10% to 15% recorded once. The sample comprised whole blood. The origin of the receptors is an adult who was a healthcare worker with PCR-confirmed SARS-CoV-2 infection or an uninfected control (not recorded which). Both conserved end residues are part of each CDR3.

cdr3_length,j_call,v_call,cdr3_aa
16,TRBJ2-3,TRBV21-1,CASSPRGSGGTDTQYF
16,TRBJ2-1,TRBV7-8,CASSPAVSGGYNEQFF
15,TRBJ1-3,TRBV6-5,CASSYRGSPGNTIYF
14,TRBJ2-2,TRBV9,CASSVKGSTGELFF
14,TRBJ2-7,TRBV5-5,CASSLGQGHYEQYF
13,TRBJ2-1,TRBV6-5,CASSYPTSNEQFF
13,TRBJ2-7,TRBV30,CAWSDEHQYEQYF
15,TRBJ2-5,TRBV4-1,CASSPTTGYQETQYF
17,TRBJ2-3,TRBV4-1,CASSQAGTGGSTDTQYF
18,TRBJ2-3,TRBV7-6,CASSTGQGITSSTDTQYF
12,TRBJ2-1,TRBV20-1,CSAPTEDNEQFF
14,TRBJ2-7,TRBV27,CASSPQVTSYEQYF
15,TRBJ2-7,TRBV5-1,CASSPGQGGSYEQYF
16,TRBJ2-7,TRBV4-1,CASSQGFQDSAYEQYF
16,TRBJ2-1,TRBV5-5,CASSFQGTGSYNEQFF
14,TRBJ2-7,TRBV9,CASSVGEATYEQYF
13,TRBJ2-1,TRBV2,CASRQSSYNEQFF
13,TRBJ1-3,TRBV29-1,CSASQSSGNTIYF
16,TRBJ2-7,TRBV12-3/TRBV12-4,CASSSFRGLGYYEQYF
14,TRBJ2-1,TRBV12-3/TRBV12-4,CASSLGVRLNEQFF
14,TRBJ2-5,TRBV6-2/TRBV6-3,CASSWDRTKETQYF
15,TRBJ2-3,TRBV11-2,CASSLGGADTDTQYF
13,TRBJ2-5,TRBV12-3/TRBV12-4,CASSLAHQETQYF
15,TRBJ2-1,TRBV9,CASSVQAGGYNEQFF
14,TRBJ1-1,TRBV12-3/TRBV12-4,CASSLRVKNTEAFF
15,TRBJ1-1,TRBV14,CASSRGQTFGAEAFF
11,TRBJ2-1,TRBV3-1,CASSQTNEQFF
15,TRBJ2-2,TRBV29-1,CSVEDLRAETGELFF
18,TRBJ2-1,TRBV11-3,CASSLGTSGGPQNNEQFF
11,TRBJ2-3,TRBV9,CASSQGSIKYF
12,TRBJ2-1,TRBV30,CAWSVSGIVTFF
14,TRBJ2-1,TRBV6-2/TRBV6-3,CASSFLASYNEQFF
13,TRBJ1-2,TRBV6-5,CASSRRVWHGYTF
15,TRBJ2-7,TRBV20-1,CSARDLRENLYEQYF
13,TRBJ1-1,TRBV4-3,CASSQVGVGEAFF
13,TRBJ2-7,TRBV4-3,CASSRDRYYEQYF
12,TRBJ2-1,TRBV11-1,CASSLGPHEQFF
13,TRBJ1-1,TRBV5-6,CASSLIRCSEAFF
15,TRBJ1-1,TRBV9,CASSFSGTVGTEAFF
19,TRBJ2-3,TRBV13,CASSSPGQGFEISTDTQYF
14,TRBJ1-2,TRBV18,CASSPLGNNYGYTF
13,TRBJ1-4,TRBV27,CATQGATNEKLFF
16,TRBJ2-2,TRBV4-1,CASSQLGQPNTGELFF
16,TRBJ2-7,TRBV4-2,CASSQDPQGSSYEQYF
16,TRBJ2-6,TRBV6-2/TRBV6-3,CASSRTGYSGANVLTF
15,TRBJ2-5,TRBV29-1,CSVEVPRGAYETQYF
14,TRBJ2-5,TRBV7-2,CASSLSSYQETQYF
14,TRBJ1-6,TRBV2,CASTIGQGNSPLHF
15,TRBJ1-6,TRBV14,CASSQVQGAYSPLHF
14,TRBJ2-7,TRBV20-1,CSARDFSGGYEQYF
13,TRBJ2-4,TRBV29-1,CSVLQGAGNIQYF
12,TRBJ2-7,TRBV20-1,CSASGVSYEQYF
16,TRBJ2-7,TRBV6-5,CASRASPGTPHYEQYF
15,TRBJ2-5,TRBV18,CASSPAQSHQETQYF
16,TRBJ2-7,TRBV5-1,CASSLGGQGGSYEQYF
15,TRBJ1-2,TRBV5-1,CASSLDGGRGYGYTF
13,TRBJ2-1,TRBV29-1,CSVGRGPYNEQFF
17,TRBJ2-3,TRBV11-2,CASSLVRQGMGTDTQYF
16,TRBJ2-4,TRBV12-3/TRBV12-4,CASSWVFGRAKNIQYF